This T cell receptor beta chain comes out of a study of blood T cell repertoires in COVID-19 (TCRdb year 2020). Regarding the study in general: Samples covering the acute and convalescent phases of COVID-19 were provided by collaborators in the United States, Italy and Spain. The prospective study material was composed of cDNA or gDNA derived from T cells, B-cell-depleted T cells, or PBMCs. Deeply sampled blood TCRbeta repertoires from subjects exposed to, actively infected with, or recovered from COVID-19 were included in the dataset. The repertoires were released in a freely available public database meant as a resource for research on the immune response to SARS-CoV-2. Samples were obtained from the ongoing ImmuneRACE study (first 160 participants) and from some 1,200 subjects provided by 6 global collaborators. Nearly every sample came with metadata listing a de-identified subject ID, COVID-19 status, age in years and sex. Where available, HLA class I and class II types were taken from metadata supplied by the sample provider and were not determined by assay-based typing. General conclusions and limits of the study: The quantity of clinical and demographic metadata differed by source and by participant and was supplied without curation.

The immunoSEQ Assay, a bias-controlled multiplex PCR, was used to amplify TCRbeta CDR3 regions from genomic DNA. The authors processed their data as follows. Nucleated cell counts per sample were estimated from amplification of reference gene primers within the assay. To quantify the absolute abundance of each unique TCRbeta CDR3 rearrangement, sequence reads were collapsed and filtered. For each sample, productive Simpson clonality was calculated as the square root of Simpson's diversity index across productive rearrangements. Not all clones reach the TCRdb copy of this immuneACCESS table, which keeps in-frame sequences only. Checked studies attribute under half of the gap to unresolved V genes and leave the rest unexplained. V, J and clone size derive from that table, while D and trimming were established from the DNA sequence. This sample is represented by fewer than 600,000 clones; roughly 88% of them were singletons. The top ten clones comprise 1.5% to 2% of the sample.

Participants in the prospective study were enrolled through a virtual design, were aged roughly 18 to 100 years, and lived in 24 United States geographic areas. In the prospective study, cohorts were assigned on the basis of participant-reported clinical history obtained from a screening survey and a study questionnaire. Recovered participants in ImmuneRACE Cohort 3 were defined as having two consecutive negative NP/OP PCR tests, clearance from a healthcare professional, or resolution of symptoms. In the prospective study, mobile phlebotomists collected whole blood, serum and a nasopharyngeal or oropharyngeal swab from each participant. Participants in the prospective study had the option to provide additional blood draws and questionnaires over an approximately 2-month period. Blood samples from the prospective study were shipped frozen or at room temperature prior to DNA extraction. Remarks on this clone: The antigen it binds to is not known. No much larger clone exists at a distance of one base, and base qualities are not known.

This TCR was sampled from a middle-aged woman who had recovered from COVID-19. Input material: PBMCs or T cells enriched from blood (not recorded which).

In nucleotides, the sequence is TGTGCCAGCAGCTTACAGCGGGAGACCGAGTACTTC. This yields the protein CASSLQRETEYF. This chain is built from TRBV11-2 and TRBJ2-7, and TRBD2 matches 8 of the central bases. As encoded in the germline V gene, CDR1 is SGHAT while CDR2 is FQNNGV. Germline trimming amounts to 2 bases on V and 11 bases on J, with 5 as the count of junction bases outside the gene matches. From the cysteine through the phenylalanine, the CDR3 covers 12 amino acids. Only CDR3 DNA is held: 36 bases, read in frame from base 1.